This paragraph covers one T cell receptor beta chain sequence. The antigen remains undetermined. Repertoires were generated with immunoSEQ multiplex PCR, while TCRdb's copy carries only in-frame clones and drops some. The sample shows some 2,100,000 clones, almost 96% of them seen only once. This entry belongs to a study of shared clonotypes between healthy human individuals. Findings and limits, study-wide: Against clonotypes common to all four donors, non-shared ones had lower generation probabilities. For naive CD4 cells, 4.5% to 6.5% of clonotypes were shared across a handful of donors.

Germline CDR1 reads SGHVS; CDR2 reads FQNEAQ. The CDR3 length is 16 residues. V gave up 1 base and J gave up 1 base, with 11 bases separating them. The V gene is TRBV7-8, the J gene TRBJ1-5; D possibly corresponds to TRBD1 (5 bases). Sequencing input: naive CD4+ T cells sorted from blood. Subset meaning: CD45RA+ positively selected. The receptor's source is a man aged 18 to 30 in good health. CDR3 amino acids: CASSLGVRASNQPQHF. The CDR3 DNA reads as TGTGCCAGCAGCTTAGGAGTCAGGGCCAGCAATCAGCCCCAGCATTTT.